A single sample gave rise to the 26 T cell receptor beta chains below, sequenced in a study of CD8 T cells in Susac syndrome. RNA was extracted with the RNeasy kit, and a quantity of roughly 0.45 to 1 ug was reverse transcribed using random hexamers. TCRdb passed the immunoSEQ multiplex PCR reads through MiXCR, listing each CDR3 protein once. The sample includes 100,000 or so distinct CDR3 sequences, around 96% of them seen just once. Sequenced sample: CD8+ T cells from PBMCs. These receptors were obtained from a human donor with Susac syndrome.

This rearrangement joins TRBV20-1 to TRBJ1-1; D is undetermined. The V end lost 5 bases, the J end lost 6 bases, and 13 bases lay between the germline ends. This CDR3 region has 12 residues. Per germline, CDR1 DFQATT and CDR2 SNEGSKA (reference sequence). CDR3 sequence: CSAWTMEAEAFF. CDR3 in DNA: TGCAGTGCTTGGACTATGGAGGCTGAAGCTTTCTTT.

The chain couples TRBV6-2 or TRBV6-3 to TRBJ1-2; no clear D. Trimming pared 0 bases from V and 4 bases from J, leaving 9 bases between. The CDR3 covers 14 residues. Looked up from germline, CDR1 is MNHEY and CDR2 is SVGEGT. The CDR3 protein is CASSYSEAVYGYTF. CDR3 sequence (DNA): TGTGCCAGCAGTTACTCGGAAGCGGTCTATGGCTACACCTTC.

To note about this clonotype: The junction does not match germline at one end; this may be a read error. This chain connects TRBV9 to TRBJ2-5, with no clear D. Germline CDR1 reads SGDLS; CDR2 reads YYNGEE. CDR3 size: 13 residues. The CDR3 DNA sequence: TGTGCCAGCAGCCCTGATAACCAGGAGACCCAGTACTTC. Translating gives CASSPDNQETQYF.

The chain carries TRBV24-1 and TRBJ2-3; 7 bases align to TRBD1. This CDR3 is 14 amino acids long. Looked up from germline, CDR1 is KGHDR and CDR2 is SFDVKD. V trimming: 4 bases; J trimming: 3 bases; junction bases outside the gene matches: 3. The DNA for the CDR3 is TGTGCCACCAGTGAGTCAGGGGGAACAGATACGCAGTATTTT. It codes for CATSESGGTDTQYF.

The genes are TRBV12-3 or TRBV12-4 and TRBJ2-7; D ambiguous. The V and J ends lost 4 bases and 3 bases respectively, with 7 bases between them. This CDR3 is 12 amino acids long. CDR3 sequence reads: CASSSGSYEQYF. The CDR3 coding sequence is TGTGCCAGCAGTTCCGGAAGCTACGAGCAGTACTTC.

The chain employs TRBV5-6 and TRBJ1-1, with 8 bases lining up with TRBD1. V lost 4 bases, J lost 2 bases, and 10 bases stayed unmatched. CDR1 is SGHDT, CDR2 YYEEEE, per germline. There are 16 residues in the CDR3. The CDR3 loop is CASSHTVGQVNTEAFF. Here the CDR3 DNA reads TGTGCCAGCAGCCATACTGTGGGACAGGTAAACACTGAAGCTTTCTTT.

The chain links TRBV15 to TRBJ1-4; no firm D call. The CDR3 loop spans 15 amino acids. V dropped 3 bases and J dropped 8 bases, with 16 bases sitting between them. The germline V gene has CDR1 LNHNV and CDR2 YYDKDF (reference sequence). The CDR3 here is CATSSTRSSGEKLFF. CDR3 nucleotide sequence: TGTGCCACCAGCAGCACACGGTCCAGTGGAGAAAAACTGTTTTTT.

This sequence joins TRBV2 and TRBJ2-7, with D perhaps matching TRBD1 or TRBD2 (6 bases each). This CDR3 spans 13 amino acids. CDR1 is SNHLY and CDR2 is FYNNEI in the germline V gene. The ends were cut back, 7 bases at V and 3 bases at J, with 13 bases in the middle. This chain's CDR3 is CASIGGSNYEQYF. As DNA, the CDR3 is TGTGCCAGCATCGGGGGCTCTAACTACGAGCAGTACTTC.

The chain combines TRBV5-6 with TRBJ2-7, with TRBD2 as a possible D gene (6 bases). Germline-derived CDR1 and CDR2 are SGHDT and YYEEEE. This CDR3 comprises 13 residues. The germline V and J ends were trimmed by 4 bases and 5 bases, with 13 bases remaining between them. The CDR3 loop is CASSLQRAHEQYF. The CDR3 coding sequence is TGTGCCAGCAGCCTACAGCGGGCCCACGAGCAGTACTTC. Looking up the rest from reference TRBV5-6 and TRBJ2-7 gives the full variable domain: DAGVTQSPTHLIKTRGQQVTLRCSPKSGHDTVSWYQQALGQGPQFIFQYYEEEERQRGNFPDRFSGHQFPNYSSELNVNALLLGDSALYLCASSLQRAHEQYFGPGTRLTVT.

Only one count was recorded for this clonotype. The V and J genes are TRBV2 and TRBJ2-1; a possible D gene is TRBD2 (5 bases). Germline lookup yields CDR1 SNHLY and CDR2 FYNNEI. V was trimmed by 4 bases and J by 9 bases, leaving 10 bases between them. The CDR3 runs to 12 residues. The CDR3 sequence: CASSAGIGEQFF. The CDR3 region has the DNA TGTGCCAGCAGTGCGGGGATAGGTGAGCAGTTCTTC.

This chain links TRBV2 with TRBJ2-5, with D maybe TRBD2 (5 bases). The CDR3 totals 12 residues. The germline V and J ends were trimmed by 7 bases and 2 bases, with 8 bases remaining between them. Germline CDR1 is SNHLY and CDR2 is FYNNEI. The CDR3 loop reads CASKSGQETQYF. CDR3 in DNA: TGTGCCAGCAAAAGCGGACAAGAGACCCAGTACTTC.

The V gene is TRBV9, the J gene TRBJ1-1, with D perhaps TRBD1 (6 bases). V was clipped by 0 bases and J by 5 bases, with 8 bases between them. CDR3 size: 13 residues. The germline gives CDR1 SGDLS, CDR2 YYNGEE. The CDR3 nucleotides are TGTGCCAGCAGCGTAGGTCAGGGGACTGAAGCTTTCTTT. This encodes CASSVGQGTEAFF.

The V call is TRBV7-3, the J call TRBJ2-5; 7 nucleotides match TRBD2. The CDR3 loop spans 13 amino acids. Trimming removed 4 bases from V and 5 bases from J; junction bases left unmatched: 4. CDR1 is SGHTA and CDR2 is FQGTGA in the germline V gene. In DNA, the CDR3 is TGTGCCAGCAGCTCACTTAGCGGGGAGACCCAGTACTTC. It is translated as CASSSLSGETQYF. The whole variable domain, remainder taken from reference TRBV7-3 and TRBJ2-5, is GAGVSQTPSNKVTEKGKYVELRCDPISGHTALYWYRQSLGQGPEFLIYFQGTGAADDSGLPNDRFFAVRPEGSVSTLKIQRTERGDSAVYLCASSSLSGETQYFGPGTRLLVL.

A single count supports this clonotype. The chain links TRBV5-6 to TRBJ2-1; D uncertain. This CDR3 comprises 12 residues. Germline V gene sequence: CDR1 SGHDT, CDR2 YYEEEE. Deletions cut 4 bases from V and 9 bases from J, with 11 bases between. The CDR3 loop is CASSTSGIEQFF. CDR3 nucleotides: TGTGCCAGCAGCACCTCCGGTATTGAGCAGTTCTTC.

J is TRBJ2-6 and V is TRBV15; no reliable D call. This CDR3 comprises 16 residues. V lost 0 bases and J 4 bases, leaving 10 bases between the germline ends. Germline lookup yields CDR1 LNHNV and CDR2 YYDKDF (reference sequence). The CDR3 DNA follows: TGTGCCACCAGCAGAGATCCAGGAACCGGGGCCAACGTCCTGACTTTC. Amino acid sequence: CATSRDPGTGANVLTF.

The chain is built from TRBV18 and TRBJ2-3; D gene unclear. Germline lookup yields CDR1 KGHSH and CDR2 LQKENI. The V end lost 0 bases, the J end lost 1 base, and 5 bases lay between the germline ends. CDR3 length: 14 residues. CDR3 DNA: TGTGCCAGCTCACCACCCACCCGCACAGATACGCAGTATTTT. This translates into CASSPPTRTDTQYF.

This chain links TRBV29-1 with TRBJ2-7; TRBD1 matches at 8 bases. This CDR3 spans 13 amino acids. Per germline, CDR1 SQVTM and CDR2 ANQGSEA. With V trimmed by 3 bases and J by 0 bases, 1 base remained unmatched. The CDR3 DNA reads as TGCAGCGTTGATGGGACAGGCTCCTACGAGCAGTACTTC. It codes for CSVDGTGSYEQYF.

The rearrangement links TRBV20-1 to TRBJ2-5; D gene ambiguous. Germline loops: CDR1 DFQATT, CDR2 SNEGSKA (reference sequence). The CDR3 loop spans 14 amino acids. V was trimmed by 3 bases and J by 2 bases, leaving 13 bases between them. CDR3 coding DNA: TGCAGTGCTAGGATTGGGGTAATGCAAGAGACCCAGTACTTC. Protein sequence: CSARIGVMQETQYF.

The chain employs TRBV9 and TRBJ2-2; unclear D gene. CDR1 and CDR2 (germline): SGDLS, YYNGEE. The CDR3 is 13 residues long. Trimming cost V 0 bases and J 7 bases, with 7 bases left between them. This CDR3 reads CASSVAAGGELFF. The CDR3 DNA reads as TGTGCCAGCAGCGTAGCGGCCGGCGGGGAGCTGTTTTTT.

The V and J genes are TRBV5-1 and TRBJ2-7; the match to TRBD1 covers 7 bases. Looked up from germline, CDR1 is SGHRS and CDR2 is YFSETQ. The CDR3 contains 15 residues. V lost 4 bases and J lost 3; bases outside the gene matches: 10. The CDR3 loop reads CASSENAAGGYEQYF. CDR3 bases: TGCGCCAGCAGCGAAAACGCGGCAGGGGGCTACGAGCAGTACTTC.

V is TRBV18 and J is TRBJ1-1; no clear D. V was trimmed by 2 bases and J by 4 bases, leaving 8 bases between them. The germline V gene encodes CDR1 KGHSH and CDR2 LQKENI. The CDR3 is 13 amino acids. CDR3 DNA sequence: TGTGCCAGCTCACCAGTCCACGGCACTGAAGCTTTCTTT. It codes for CASSPVHGTEAFF.

The chain has TRBV27 and TRBJ2-7; 9 bases are a match to TRBD1. The CDR3 contains 13 residues. Germline values: CDR1 MNHEY, CDR2 SMNVEV (reference sequence). The V segment lost 6 bases and the J segment 6 bases; nucleotides outside the gene matches: 6. CDR3 DNA: TGTGCCAGCAGACAGGGGGCGCAAGGCGAGCAGTACTTC. The encoded protein is CASRQGAQGEQYF.

The chain links TRBV10-3 to TRBJ1-5, with D tentatively TRBD1 (5 bases). Germline V gives CDR1 ENHRY, CDR2 SYGVKD. V dropped 4 bases and J dropped 3 bases, with 13 bases sitting between them. The CDR3 is made up of 15 amino acids. In DNA, the CDR3 is TGTGCCATCAGTGGAGGGGCGGGTCCCAATCAGCCCCAGCATTTT. Translating it yields CAISGGAGPNQPQHF.

The chain couples TRBV20-1 to TRBJ1-2, with D perhaps matching TRBD1 (5 bases). In germline, CDR1 is DFQATT, CDR2 SNEGSKA (reference sequence). The V end was cut by 6 bases, the J end by 1 base, with 9 bases between. CDR3 length: 12 residues. CDR3 loop: CSAQDGNYGYTF. CDR3 bases: TGCAGTGCACAGGACGGTAACTATGGCTACACCTTC.

This chain joins TRBV29-1 and TRBJ2-4, with D perhaps assigned TRBD1 or TRBD2 (7 bases each). The germline V gene has CDR1 SQVTM and CDR2 ANQGSEA. This CDR3 is built from 19 residues. The V gene lost 4 bases and the J gene lost 4 bases, with 29 bases spanning the gap. In DNA form, the CDR3 reads TGCAGCGTTGCCGCCTCTACCTCAGGGGGGGCCACTCAAAAAAACATTCAGTACTTC. Translating it yields CSVAASTSGGATQKNIQYF.

The chain couples TRBV28 to TRBJ2-1; D might be TRBD2 (6 bases). CDR3 length equals 15 residues. The V gene's germline CDR1 is MDHEN and CDR2 SYDVKM. V was shortened by 7 bases and J by 6 bases, with 19 bases between the two germline ends. The CDR3 bases are TGTGCCAGCACCCTGGCGCGGGACCACCCCAATGAGCAGTTCTTC. Translation: CASTLARDHPNEQFF.